This TCR beta chain was obtained from a study of blood T cell repertoires in COVID-19 (dated by TCRdb to 2020 to 2022). As for the study more broadly: Samples covering the acute and convalescent phases of COVID-19 were provided by collaborators in the United States, Italy and Spain. Subjects who had been exposed to COVID-19, were actively infected with it, or had recovered from it provided the deeply sampled blood TCRbeta repertoires that made up the dataset. The sample metadata nearly always contained a de-identified subject ID, COVID-19 status, age in years and sex. The material from the prospective study consisted of cDNA or gDNA derived from T cells, B-cell-depleted T cells, or PBMCs. Samples came from the ongoing ImmuneRACE study (first 160 participants) plus 1,254 subjects from 6 global collaborators. HLA class I and class II types, where available, came from metadata supplied by the sample provider rather than from assay-based typing. The repertoires were made available in a free public database intended to serve as a resource for research on the immune response to SARS-CoV-2. The paper as a whole reports these results and caveats: The amount of clinical and demographic metadata varied by source and participant and was provided uncurated.

CDR1 and CDR2, per the germline V gene, are KGHDR and SFDVKD. The CDR3 runs 12 amino acids, cysteine and phenylalanine included. Kept here is only the CDR3 DNA, which spans 36 bases and is read in frame from base 1. The junction carries 10 bases between V and J, which are trimmed by 4 bases and 8 bases respectively. TCRbeta CDR3 regions were amplified from genomic DNA by means of the immunoSEQ Assay, a bias-controlled multiplex PCR. In the source study's methods: The number of nucleated cells in each sample was estimated by amplification of reference gene primers within the assay. To quantify the absolute abundance of each unique TCRbeta CDR3 rearrangement, sequence reads were collapsed and filtered. Productive Simpson clonality was computed per sample as the square root of Simpson's diversity index over productive rearrangements. Not all clones reach the TCRdb copy of this immuneACCESS table, which keeps in-frame sequences only. Checked studies attribute under half of the gap to unresolved V genes and leave the rest unexplained. V and J calls and clone size are copied from that table; D and trimming were computed from the DNA. The sample table contains about 330,000 clones; only one count was recorded for approximately 87% of them. The ten largest clones add up to approximately 5.3% of the sample.

Points on this clone: Its antigen specificity is not known. Base qualities are missing; no much larger clone stands one base away.

Participants in the prospective study were enrolled through a virtual design, were aged 18 to 89 years, and lived in 24 United States geographic areas. In the prospective study, participants were assigned to cohorts based on the clinical history participants reported in a screening survey and a study questionnaire. ImmuneRACE Cohort 3 recovered participants were defined by two consecutive negative NP/OP PCR tests, healthcare professional clearance, or symptom resolution. In the prospective study, whole blood, serum and a nasopharyngeal or oropharyngeal swab were collected from each participant by mobile phlebotomists. Additional blood draws and questionnaires over an approximately 2-month period could optionally be provided by prospective study participants. Prospective study blood samples were shipped either frozen or at room temperature before DNA extraction.

The sample was PBMCs or T cells enriched from blood (not recorded which). The rearranged segments are TRBV24-1 and TRBJ1-1, with TRBD1 perhaps the D gene, on 6 matching bases. The source of this sequence is a woman in her 30s who had recovered from COVID-19. The bases are TGTGCCACCAGTGACCTCGGACAGGAAGCTTTCTTT. This sequence encodes CATSDLGQEAFF.